This TCR beta chain appears in the sequencing data of a study of cytomegalovirus exposure and HLA in healthy donors. General study results and limits: Despite most TCR sequences being rare, some public TCRs occurred in many donors. It was 150 to 200 TCR beta chains that were listed as cytomegalovirus-associated.

The donors were in the approximately 110-subject validation cohort; that cohort was separate from the approximately 670-subject first cohort. The CDR3 has 13 amino acids. V lost 6 bases and J 2 bases, leaving 8 bases between the germline ends. CDR1 is ENHRY and CDR2 is SYGVKD in the germline V gene. In the case of this clone: Its target is unknown.

Assay: immunoSEQ multiplex PCR; the TCRdb copy retains only in-frame clones and omits some. The sample has around 71,000 clones, around 96% seen once. Sequencing was done on a sample of PBMCs. The genes are TRBV10-3 and TRBJ1-3; D possibly corresponds to TRBD1 (5 bases). This receptor was identified in a man younger than 35 in good health and CMV-seropositive. The CDR3 region is CAIRGLTGNTIYF. CDR3 nucleotide sequence: TGTGCCATCAGGGGGCTTACTGGAAACACCATATATTTT.